A single sample gave rise to the 8 T cell receptor beta chains below, sequenced in a study of T cells in women clearing cervical HPV infection. The repertoire was sequenced with immunoSEQ multiplex PCR; TCRdb's copy has only in-frame clones and lacks some. The table lists about 30,000 clones. The material sequenced was blood buffy coat. The receptors come from a woman between 18 and 70 years old with a cervical HPV16 infection that either progressed to CIN3+ or cleared (not recorded which).

Comment on this clone: From the germline J gene comes the end of the CDR3, since the read stops 3 residues before it. V and J are TRBV2 and TRBJ2-1; 11 bases fit TRBD2. V gave up 4 bases and J gave up 7 bases; unmatched junction bases: 3. The germline V gene has CDR1 SNHLY and CDR2 FYNNEI. This CDR3 has 14 residues. The part of the CDR3 DNA that was read is TGTGCCAGCAGTGCCGGGACTAGCGGTAATGAG. This translates into CASSAGTSGNE. The full-length CDR3 reads as CASSAGTSGNEQFF.

Regarding this clone: The read terminates 3 residues before the CDR3 end, so the remaining end is supplied by the germline J gene. This chain joins TRBV20-1 and TRBJ1-1; 7 bases fit TRBD1. V was pared by 2 bases and J by 4 bases, with 7 bases of the junction left unmatched. The CDR3 is 14 residues long. The germline V gene has CDR1 DFQATT and CDR2 SNEGSKA (reference sequence). Incomplete CDR3 DNA: TGCAGTGCTAGAAAAGGACAGGTCGGCACTGAA. Protein: CSARKGQVGTE. The whole CDR3 protein reads CSARKGQVGTEAFF.

Worth noting for this clone: The sequence runs out 3 residues before the end of the CDR3; the remainder is reconstructed from the germline J gene. The chain is built from TRBV10-3 and TRBJ1-2; D might be TRBD1 (5 bases). The germline V and J ends were trimmed by 8 bases and 7 bases, with 17 bases remaining between them. The CDR3 totals 13 residues. Germline V gene sequence: CDR1 ENHRY, CDR2 SYGVKD. Here the CDR3 reads CAIQKGQVAGYTF. The CDR3 DNA, read in part, is TGTGCCATCCAAAAGGGGCAAGTAGCTGGC.

On this clone itself: The observed sequence ends 3 residues before the CDR3 terminus, with the missing tail filled in from the germline J gene. The gene calls are TRBV2 and TRBJ1-5, with unresolved D. The ends were cut back, 5 bases at V and 0 bases at J, with 8 bases in the middle. The CDR3 loop spans 14 amino acids. Germline assignment: CDR1 SNHLY and CDR2 FYNNEI. The DNA read from the CDR3 is TGTGCCAGCAGTATATTATATAGCAATCAGCCC. Residues: CASSILYSNQP. The whole CDR3 sequence is CASSILYSNQPQHF. Complete variable domain (other parts from reference TRBV2 and TRBJ1-5): EPEVTQTPSHQVTQMGQEVILRCVPISNHLYFYWYRQILGQKVEFLVSFYNNEISEKSEIFDDQFSVERPDGSNFTLKIRSTKLEDSAMYFCASSILYSNQPQHFGDGTRLSIL.

For this clone: From the germline J gene comes the end of the CDR3, since the read stops 3 residues before it. The rearrangement joins TRBV6-1 to TRBJ2-2; 10 bases map to TRBD2. Trimming took 2 bases from V and 4 from J; bases not matched to a gene: 4. This CDR3 has 16 residues. CDR1 and CDR2 from the germline V gene are MNHNS and SASEGT. CDR3 DNA (partial): TGTGCCAGCAGTGAACTAGCGGGAGATTCCACCGGGGAG. Its translation is CASSELAGDSTGE. The entire CDR3 protein reads CASSELAGDSTGELFF.

Concerning this clone itself: The CDR3 extends 3 residues past the end of the read, so its final part is completed from the germline J gene. This rearrangement joins TRBV18 to TRBJ1-5, with TRBD1 matching 10 bases. The CDR3 covers 14 residues. CDR1 is KGHSH, CDR2 LQKENI, per germline. The ends lost 4 bases at V and 7 bases at J; junction bases unmatched: 4. The CDR3 sequence is CASSRDRGGQPQHF. Partial CDR3 DNA: TGTGCCAGCTCACGGGACAGGGGAGGCCAGCCC. Based on the CDR3 plus reference TRBV18 and TRBJ1-5, the full variable domain is NAGVMQNPRHLVRRRGQEARLRCSPMKGHSHVYWYRQLPEEGLKFMVYLQKENIIDESGMPKERFSAEFPKEGPSILRIQQVVRGDSAAYFCASSRDRGGQPQHFGDGTRLSIL.

Note on this clone: The read terminates 3 residues ahead of where the CDR3 ends, so the germline J gene completes it. The chain uses TRBV12-3 or TRBV12-4 and TRBJ2-2; D remains unclear. This CDR3 is built from 18 residues. Trimming removed 4 bases from V and 5 bases from J, with 23 bases in between. The CDR3: CASSCFSGWPRETGELFF. Partial CDR3 DNA: TGTGCCAGCAGTTGCTTTTCGGGTTGGCCGAGAGAAACCGGGGAG.

Worth noting for this clone: Read coverage stops 3 residues before the CDR3 terminus; the germline J gene supplies the remainder. The V gene is TRBV6-1, the J gene TRBJ2-7; TRBD2 matches at 13 bases. The J segment lost 2 bases and the V segment lost 5 bases, leaving 6 bases of the junction unmatched. This CDR3 contains 16 residues. CDR1 MNHNS and CDR2 SASEGT come from the germline V gene. CDR3 DNA, as far as it was read: TGTGCCAGCAGTAAAGGACTAGCGGGAGAACCCTACGAG. Protein product: CASSKGLAGEPYE. The full-length CDR3 reads as CASSKGLAGEPYEQYF.